This T cell receptor (beta chain) was identified in a study of cytomegalovirus exposure and HLA in healthy donors (dated by TCRdb to 2016 to 2017). Regarding the complete study: An earlier analysis of 550 to 700 of the donors reported approximately 290 Gb of sequence data and some 120 million unique TCR beta sequences from some 180 million T cells. Approximately 310 gigabases of sequencing data and approximately 85 million unique TCR sequences were included in an early release covering under 650 HLA-typed donors. Of the 300 to 400 genotyped donors, around 81% fell in the genetic ancestry cluster associated with self-reported Caucasian donors. The study aimed to test whether signatures of past pathogen exposure could be identified by cataloging public T cell receptors. The T cell repertoires of under 700 subjects were profiled by immunosequencing and related to cytomegalovirus serostatus. A separate validation cohort of 100 to 150 different subjects was used in addition to the approximately 700-subject first cohort. The study combined high-throughput TCR immunosequencing, statistical association of individual TCRs with disease status, and machine learning to predict cytomegalovirus infection status. To study patterns of TCR occurrence, a later analysis re-analyzed previously published TCR beta repertoires from around 660 donors and added high-resolution HLA genotyping. Rather than using new phenotypic data, the later analysis identified candidate immune exposures from TCR beta sequences and from how often those sequences occurred across donors. An earlier analysis of several hundred of the donors applied high-throughput TCR beta sequencing to assess whether each TCR beta V gene segment acted as functional or pseudogenic. Donor age, sex, ethnicity and CMV serostatus were compiled together with the repertoire data. A later genetic analysis used genome-wide SNP genotypes for about 55% of the 666 donors, treating that subset as a discovery cohort. All discovery cohort repertoires had been generated using a single sequencing platform. HLA typing covered class I and class II loci at four-digit resolution. The number of typed donors differed by locus: about 620-640 for A, B, C, DRB1 and DQB1; some 540 for DQA1; roughly 600 for DPA1; and 450 to 480 for DPB1. Four to six DR-DQ haplotypes were handled as single units for association and clustering, since linkage in the cohort was strong. On average, roughly 250,000 unique TCR beta nucleotide sequences were sequenced per donor among 398 genotyped donors of the cohort, with approximately 18% of those sequences being non-productive. Beyond this particular receptor, the publication reports: Strong co-occurrence of HLA alleles, especially DR and DQ, made assigning TCR associations to individual alleles difficult. A later genetic analysis associated a missense DCLRE1C variant with V-gene and J-gene trimming of TCR beta chains, and an independent cohort replicated the association. Linkage disequilibrium might explain the correlated functional status among segregating V segments, but an unknown experimental factor could not be excluded. Some IMGT-functional V segments, including TRBV6-2 and TRBV6-3, could not be told apart with the 87-base-pair reads, so those segments were excluded. Roughly 17 rarely observed V segments, including chromosome 9 orphons, were excluded from the earlier analysis of several hundred of the donors because counts were too low. A later analysis found that TCR association rates varied across HLA loci, with DRB1 alleles showing the most associated TCRs and HLA-C alleles the fewest. A group of highly shared sequence variants was considered likely to be a technical artifact of the sequencing pipeline. Cytomegalovirus status was reported to be diagnosed by the classifier with high specificity and sensitivity in both the original and validation cohorts. According to the authors, the approach could potentially be generalized to other disease states and immunological phenotypes. A further reported finding was that TCR beta sequences accurately predicted the HLA-A and HLA-B alleles for most subjects in the first cohort. An earlier analysis of some 590 of the donors showed that most TCR beta V segments appeared in productive rearrangements either about 90% or about 30% of the time, which broadly matched IMGT annotations. Sequencing depth was assumed to be roughly uniform across donors in the presence/absence analyses, though that assumption may not hold. Across donors, most TCR sequences were observed very rarely, whereas some public TCRs were present in many individuals. A few of the identified cytomegalovirus-associated TCR beta chains were confirmed in vitro to be specific for cytomegalovirus antigens. The study listed 150 to 200 TCR beta chains as associated with cytomegalovirus. Most CMV-associated TCR beta chains appeared to be HLA-restricted in a later analysis, and the HLA associations seemed to be driven largely by CMV exposure. In this cohort, only TCR beta chains were sequenced, and detectable features were limited by the absence of alpha or paired-chain data. A later genetic analysis reported fewer N-insertions in productive TCRs among donors in an Asian-associated ancestry cluster than the roughly 700-donor mean. Because HLA typing was missing for some donors at each locus, association tests included only the typed subset. A later analysis associated about 18,000 TCR beta sequences with specific HLA alleles at a false discovery rate of 0.05. A later analysis reported that several top co-occurrence clusters appeared linked to parvovirus B19, influenza, CMV and Epstein-Barr virus. Compared with equally common non-associated chains, HLA-associated TCR beta chains in a later analysis were more clonally expanded and had lower generation probabilities. The only immune exposure information available for the cohort was CMV serostatus.

The library relied on the immunoSEQ multiplex PCR assay. For the multiplex PCR, a mixture combining 60 forward primers for TCR Vbeta segments and 13 reverse primers for TCR Jbeta segments was used. Amplification of the CDR3 region of rearranged TCR beta genes was performed with a multiplex PCR assay on genomic DNA. On the Illumina HiSeq System, the amplified TCR beta libraries were sequenced as 87-base-pair reads. In the original analysis: A later analysis counted tens of millions of unique TCR beta chains across the roughly 700 repertoires, and around 9.9 million of these chains were shared by at least two donors. To remove PCR and sequencing errors, raw reads were error-corrected and collapsed into unique sequences using a nearest-neighbor algorithm that merged closely related sequences. CDR3 sequences were aligned to IMGT reference sequences to assign V, D and J gene segments. For a sequence to be retained, a match of at least six nucleotides to both a V gene segment and a J gene segment was required. A rearrangement was called productive if the CDR3 had no stop codons and remained in frame with V and J, and every other rearrangement was called non-productive. CDR3 was defined according to IMGT convention as the region running from the second conserved V-encoded cysteine to the conserved J-encoded phenylalanine. In an earlier analysis of approximately 590 of the donors, sequences lacking an unambiguous match to a single V gene segment were excluded. In an earlier analysis of 450 to 750 of the donors, a V segment was called functional when productive rearrangements were above 56.7%, and segregating when the standard deviation between donors exceeded 5%. To diagnose cytomegalovirus status from the catalog of TCR beta chain sequences, a statistical classification framework was built. A later analysis assigned V and J genes by comparing TCR nucleotide sequences with IMGT/GENE-DB human TR gene sequences. The TCRdist pipeline was used in a later analysis to assign CDR3 sequences and most-parsimonious VDJ recombination scenarios. In a later analysis, each TCR beta chain was defined by its CDR3 amino acid sequence together with its V-gene family, and reads without a unique V-gene family were excluded. To address suspected cross-contamination and a sequencing artifact, a later analysis removed 550 to 750 highly shared, low-generation-probability nucleotide sequences. In a later analysis, a clonal expansion index for each public chain was calculated from normalized within-repertoire ranks of inferred template counts. In a later analysis, generation probabilities were computed with a VDJ recombination model fitted to out-of-frame rearrangements, and the resulting probabilities were checked against IGoR. A later analysis scored TCR-TCR, TCR-HLA and TCR-CMV co-occurrence with hypergeometric tests, applying a repertoire-size bias correction to TCR pairs. False discovery rates were estimated in a later analysis by permuting HLA or CMV assignments 20 times. In a later analysis, co-occurring TCRs were grouped with DBSCAN, and TCRdist sequence similarity was added when clustering was performed within HLA-allele-positive subsets. Repertoires with fewer than 30,000 or more than 120,000 public chains were left out of co-occurrence clustering, as were about 5 repertoires with anomalous nucleotide sharing. The table comes from immuneACCESS by way of TCRdb, which keeps in-frame sequences with V and J called. Part of the clones is missing from these tables; in studies checked, under half for an unresolved V gene and the rest for unknown reasons. Clone size and V and J calls were adopted from that table, with D and trimming inferred from the DNA. Counted in this sample were about 76,000 clones; 65% to 80% of them appeared once. The top ten clonotypes cover around 10% of the sample.

The cohort comprised some 730 healthy bone marrow donors. All cohort members were sampled while nominally healthy, although unrecorded immune exposures were likely present. The donor tested CMV seropositive, placing the donor among the roughly 300 seropositive members of the cohort. A peripheral blood sample was provided by each donor, and peripheral blood mononuclear cells were used for TCR beta sequencing. Genomic DNA was extracted from the blood cell samples with the Qiagen DNeasy Blood Extraction Kit. Between the V and J ends, shortened by 2 bases and 11 bases respectively, the junction contains 15 bases. The CDR3 covers 13 residues, taking in both the cysteine and the phenylalanine. Only the CDR3 portion is preserved as DNA: 39 bases, with reading frame beginning at the first base. CDR1 and CDR2 (MNHNY, SVGAGI) derive from the germline V gene (reference sequence). Comments on this clone: There is no known antigen for this receptor. There are no base qualities to consult, and no much larger clone falls within one base.

Material for sequencing was PBMCs. This chain is built from TRBV6-6 and TRBJ1-1; TRBD1 might be the D gene, on 5 matching bases. The receptor's source is a woman aged 40 to 50 in good health and CMV-seropositive. The CDR3 is CASSYKAGMEAFF. The nucleotides read TGTGCCAGCAGTTACAAGGCAGGGATGGAGGCTTTCTTT.